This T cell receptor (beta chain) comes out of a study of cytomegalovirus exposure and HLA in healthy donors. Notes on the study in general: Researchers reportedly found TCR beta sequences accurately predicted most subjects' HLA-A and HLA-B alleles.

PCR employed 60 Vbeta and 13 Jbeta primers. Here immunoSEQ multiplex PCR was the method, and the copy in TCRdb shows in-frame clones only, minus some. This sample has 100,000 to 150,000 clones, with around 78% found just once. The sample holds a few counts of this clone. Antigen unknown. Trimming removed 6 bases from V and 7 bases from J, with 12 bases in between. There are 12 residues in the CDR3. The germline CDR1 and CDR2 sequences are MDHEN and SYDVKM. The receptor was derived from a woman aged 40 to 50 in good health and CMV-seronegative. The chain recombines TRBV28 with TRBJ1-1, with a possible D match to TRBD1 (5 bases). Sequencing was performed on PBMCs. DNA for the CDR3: TGTGCCAGCAGCCAGACAGACAGTGAAGCTTTCTTT. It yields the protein CASSQTDSEAFF.